This record looks at one TCR beta chain sequence and its context. This sample was taken from a study of cytomegalovirus exposure and HLA in healthy donors. As for the donors, each was a healthy bone marrow donor. The CDR3 has 20 residues. Trimming at V came to 4 bases and at J to 4 bases, leaving 16 bases not matched to a gene. The germline gives CDR1 SGDLS, CDR2 YYNGEE. Primers: 60 Vbeta forward and 13 Jbeta reverse. Generated by immunoSEQ multiplex PCR, the TCRdb table keeps only in-frame clones and is missing some. This table holds some 100,000 clones, about 75% found once. The gene calls are TRBV9 and TRBJ2-1; TRBD2 aligns across 14 bases. Sequencing was carried out using PBMCs. This receptor was identified in a male donor in good health and CMV-seropositive. CDR3 nucleotide sequence: TGTGCCAGCAGCTTCGGACTAGCGGGGGGTCCCTTCACCCAATACAATGAGCAGTTCTTC. Translation: CASSFGLAGGPFTQYNEQFF. The variable domain in full, with the rest retrieved from reference TRBV9 and TRBJ2-1, is DSGVTQTPKHLITATGQRVTLRCSPRSGDLSVYWYQQSLDQGLQFLIQYYNGEERAKGNILERFSAQQFPDLHSELNLSSLELGDSALYFCASSFGLAGGPFTQYNEQFFGPGTRLTVL.